Below, 24 T cell receptor beta chains from the same sample are listed, as sequenced in a study of OX40 agonist ivuxolimab in advanced cancers. TCRdb's table, derived via immunoSEQ multiplex PCR, lists solely in-frame clones and lacks some. The repertoire holds tens of thousands of clones, 85% to 95% seen once, with approximately 20% in the top ten. The specimen comprised CD4+ or CD8+ T cells sorted from blood, sampled in a trial of the OX40 agonist ivuxolimab. These receptors came from an adult with an advanced solid tumor such as melanoma, head and neck, liver or kidney cancer.

This clone was detected once. This rearrangement joins TRBV18 to TRBJ2-7, with 9 bases fitting TRBD1. The CDR3 is made up of 15 amino acids. The trim removed 3 bases at V and 3 bases at J, leaving 6 bases unmatched. Per germline, CDR1 KGHSH and CDR2 LQKENI. CDR3 bases: TGTGCCAGCTCACCTGGGACAGGGATATTCTACGAGCAGTACTTC. Translated: CASSPGTGIFYEQYF.

The gene calls are TRBV28 and TRBJ2-7, with D hard to call. The CDR3 is 15 amino acids. The V and J ends lost 7 bases and 0 bases respectively, with 16 bases between them. The germline CDR1 and CDR2 sequences are MDHEN and SYDVKM. The CDR3 is CASTLGFGFSYEQYF. The DNA for the CDR3 is TGTGCCAGCACCCTGGGCTTCGGTTTCTCCTACGAGCAGTACTTC.

A note on this clone: At the DNA level, this CDR3 is encoded by other sequences in the same sample as well. The chain combines TRBV5-6 with TRBJ2-7, with unresolved D. Trimming took off 5 bases at V and 3 bases at J, with 6 bases between the two ends. Germline loops: CDR1 SGHDT, CDR2 YYEEEE. The CDR3 covers 11 residues. This CDR3 reads CASSSSYEQYF. The CDR3 coding sequence is TGTGCCAGCAGTTCTAGCTACGAGCAGTACTTC.

This chain uses TRBV6-6 with TRBJ2-1; possibly TRBD1 or TRBD2 for D (6 bases each). The CDR3 sequence is 15 residues long. Trimming removed 7 bases from V and 0 bases from J, with 13 bases in between. CDR1 is MNHNY and CDR2 is SVGAGI in the germline V gene (reference sequence). In DNA form, the CDR3 reads TGTGCCAGCACCGCGGGACATAGCTCCTACAATGAGCAGTTCTTC. The encoded protein is CASTAGHSSYNEQFF.

The chain combines TRBV14 with TRBJ2-7; 8 bases line up with TRBD1. CDR3 length: 16 residues. With V trimmed by 5 bases and J by 4 bases, 13 bases remained unmatched. The germline V gene has CDR1 SGHDN and CDR2 FVKESK. Here the CDR3 reads CASSNIRTGSWYEQYF. As DNA, the CDR3 is TGTGCCAGCAGCAACATCCGGACAGGGAGTTGGTACGAGCAGTACTTC.

The rearrangement joins TRBV5-8 to TRBJ2-7; D ambiguous. Germline CDR1 reads SGHTS; CDR2 reads YDEGEE. This CDR3 is 11 amino acids long. The V and J ends lost 4 bases and 4 bases respectively, with 6 bases between them. The CDR3 region has the DNA TGTGCCAGCAGCCCCTCATACGAGCAGTACTTC. This sequence encodes CASSPSYEQYF.

The chain links TRBV29-1 to TRBJ1-1; the match to TRBD1 covers 9 bases. Germline V gene sequence: CDR1 SQVTM, CDR2 ANQGSEA. The CDR3 runs to 13 residues. Trimming cost V 6 bases and J 0 bases; bases outside gene matches: 2. Here the CDR3 DNA reads TGCAGCGTGACAGGGGGTTTGAACACTGAAGCTTTCTTT. Its translation is CSVTGGLNTEAFF.

The chain is built from TRBV11-2 and TRBJ2-3; the match to TRBD2 covers 12 bases. The CDR3 is 18 residues long. Germline assignment: CDR1 SGHAT and CDR2 FQNNGV. V lost 5 bases and J lost 4; bases outside the gene matches: 13. The CDR3 region has the DNA TGTGCCAGCAGCACTGTACTAGCGGGAGGCCTATTCGCAGATACGCAGTATTTT. It translates to CASSTVLAGGLFADTQYF.

This clone was seen only a few times. The chain employs TRBV9 and TRBJ2-5; TRBD2 is a possible D gene (6 bases). CDR3 length: 14 amino acids. V shed 3 bases and J shed 7 bases, with 16 bases lying between them. Germline CDR1 SGDLS, CDR2 YYNGEE. CDR3 amino acids: CASSGYGTPGTQYF. The CDR3 nucleotides read TGTGCCAGCAGCGGGTACGGGACTCCGGGGACCCAGTACTTC. Supplemented by reference TRBV9 and TRBJ2-5, the full variable domain reads DSGVTQTPKHLITATGQRVTLRCSPRSGDLSVYWYQQSLDQGLQFLIQYYNGEERAKGNILERFSAQQFPDLHSELNLSSLELGDSALYFCASSGYGTPGTQYFGPGTRLLVL.

The CDR3 DNA reads as TGTGCCAGCAGTACCTATTACTCTGGAAACACCATATATTTT. This gives the protein CASSTYYSGNTIYF. The V call is TRBV28, the J call TRBJ1-3, with D hard to call. The V gene lost 5 bases and the J gene lost 0 bases, with 8 bases spanning the gap. Per the germline V gene, CDR1 is MDHEN and CDR2 is SYDVKM. This CDR3 has 14 residues.

In this sample, this clone is medium-sized (0.01 to 0.1%). J is TRBJ2-1 and V is TRBV13; a possible D gene is TRBD2 (5 bases). CDR1 is PRHDT and CDR2 is FYEKMQ in the germline V gene (reference sequence). The CDR3 extends over 13 amino acids. The ends were cut back, 7 bases at V and 7 bases at J, with 14 bases in the middle. The CDR3 is CASTFGDLNEQFF. In DNA, the CDR3 is TGTGCCAGCACCTTCGGGGATTTAAATGAGCAGTTCTTC.

On this clone itself: The sample contains more than one DNA sequence encoding this CDR3. The J gene is TRBJ2-5, the V gene TRBV4-3, with 8 bases that match TRBD2. V shed 1 base and J 2 bases; nucleotides not matched to a gene: 6. The length of the CDR3 is 16 residues. CDR1 is LGHNA and CDR2 is YSLEER in the germline V gene. This chain's CDR3 is CASSQGGTSGQETQYF. The DNA of the CDR3 is TGCGCCAGCAGCCAAGGGGGGACTAGTGGACAAGAGACCCAGTACTTC.

V gene TRBV28 combines with J gene TRBJ2-6, with a weak D call TRBD1 (6 bases). CDR1 is MDHEN, CDR2 SYDVKM, per germline. The CDR3 loop spans 14 amino acids. The germline V and J ends were trimmed by 5 bases and 2 bases, with 7 bases remaining between them. The CDR3 reads CASSTGPGANVLTF. In DNA, the CDR3 is TGTGCCAGCAGTACAGGGCCTGGGGCCAACGTCCTGACTTTC.

The CDR3 protein is CASSFGSGPRGELFF. DNA of the CDR3: TGTGCCAGCAGCTTTGGTAGCGGACCGAGGGGGGAGCTGTTTTTT. V and J are TRBV5-6 and TRBJ2-2; a weak D match, TRBD2 (6 bases). The CDR3 contains 15 residues. The germline V gene encodes CDR1 SGHDT and CDR2 YYEEEE. V was cut by 2 bases and J by 8 bases, with 16 bases left in between. Using reference TRBV5-6 and TRBJ2-2 for the parts outside the CDR3, the full variable domain is DAGVTQSPTHLIKTRGQQVTLRCSPKSGHDTVSWYQQALGQGPQFIFQYYEEEERQRGNFPDRFSGHQFPNYSSELNVNALLLGDSALYLCASSFGSGPRGELFFGEGSRLTVL.

This clone was seen just once. The rearrangement joins TRBV7-9 to TRBJ1-2; no reliable D call. The length of the CDR3 is 15 residues. Trimming stripped 5 bases from V and 4 bases from J, with 17 bases between. Per germline, CDR1 SEHNR and CDR2 FQNEAQ (reference sequence). The CDR3 DNA sequence: TGTGCCAGCAGCCCACCCCTAGAGCCTTTCTATGGCTACACCTTC. Its protein product is CASSPPLEPFYGYTF.

This clone appeared a single time. The rearrangement links TRBV28 to TRBJ2-3; 10 positions match TRBD2. Germline V lookup: CDR1 MDHEN, CDR2 SYDVKM. The CDR3 covers 17 residues. V dropped 1 base and J dropped 3; count of bases not matched to a gene: 7. CDR3 nucleotides: TGTGCCAGCAGTTTATTTAGTAGCGGGGGGACAACAGATACGCAGTATTTT. It specifies CASSLFSSGGTTDTQYF.

This clone was seen once. V gene TRBV5-6 combines with J gene TRBJ2-1, with 9 bases matching TRBD2. Losses at the gene ends were 3 bases for V and 4 bases for J; bases not matched to a gene: 8. Germline-derived CDR1 and CDR2 are SGHDT and YYEEEE. CDR3 length: 16 residues. CDR3 loop: CASSWRGGRAYNEQFF. In nucleotides, the CDR3 is TGTGCCAGCAGCTGGCGGGGCGGGAGGGCGTACAATGAGCAGTTCTTC. Drawing the rest from reference TRBV5-6 and TRBJ2-1, the complete variable domain is DAGVTQSPTHLIKTRGQQVTLRCSPKSGHDTVSWYQQALGQGPQFIFQYYEEEERQRGNFPDRFSGHQFPNYSSELNVNALLLGDSALYLCASSWRGGRAYNEQFFGPGTRLTVL.

The J gene is TRBJ2-7, the V gene TRBV19; D unclear. Trimming removed 3 bases from V and 0 bases from J, with 12 bases in between. Germline CDR1 is LNHDA and CDR2 is SQIVND (reference sequence). The CDR3 is 15 residues long. CDR3 amino acids: CASSIRWIPSYEQYF. DNA for the CDR3: TGTGCCAGTAGTATCAGGTGGATCCCCTCCTACGAGCAGTACTTC.

This chain links TRBV6-6 with TRBJ2-5, with TRBD2 as a possible D gene (5 bases). The CDR3 consists of 12 residues. Germline values: CDR1 MNHNY, CDR2 SVGAGI (reference sequence). The V gene lost 5 bases and the J gene lost 7 bases, with 11 bases spanning the gap. CDR3 sequence reads: CASSASGGTQYF. The CDR3 DNA reads TGTGCCAGCAGTGCCTCCGGAGGGACCCAGTACTTC.

The chain couples TRBV9 to TRBJ2-5, with 10 bases aligning to TRBD2. CDR1 and CDR2 (germline): SGDLS, YYNGEE. Trimming at V came to 4 bases and at J to 4 bases, leaving 16 bases not matched to a gene. This CDR3 has 18 amino acids. The CDR3 loop reads CASSPGGGSGRTGETQYF. The DNA of the CDR3 is TGTGCCAGCAGCCCCGGAGGAGGTAGCGGGAGGACGGGAGAGACCCAGTACTTC.

The CDR3 DNA reads TGTGCCAGCAGCCTTGACCGGATTGAAGCTTTCTTT. Translation: CASSLDRIEAFF. The chain carries TRBV7-2 and TRBJ1-1, with D hard to call. The CDR3 spans 12 residues. CDR1 and CDR2 (germline): SGHTA, FQGNSA. V lost 5 bases, J lost 7 bases, and 11 bases lay in between.

The gene calls are TRBV9 and TRBJ2-1; 7 nucleotides align to TRBD2. The germline gives CDR1 SGDLS, CDR2 YYNGEE. J lost 1 base, V lost 4 bases, and 8 bases had no gene match. The CDR3 has 16 residues. The CDR3: CASSKGGRGSYNEQFF. Written as DNA, the CDR3 is TGTGCCAGCAGCAAGGGAGGGAGGGGATCCTACAATGAGCAGTTCTTC.

This chain links TRBV4-1 with TRBJ1-3; D not certain. Germline CDR1 is MGHRA and CDR2 is YSYEKL. This CDR3 contains 15 residues. Trimming shortened V by 1 base and J by 4 bases, and 11 bases separated the two germline ends. The CDR3 DNA sequence: TGCGCCAGCAGCCAAGTAGCCCCGGGGGGAAACACCATATATTTT. Translated: CASSQVAPGGNTIYF.

The chain has TRBV7-9 and TRBJ2-7, with TRBD2 identical over 7 bases. Per the germline V gene, CDR1 is SEHNR and CDR2 is FQNEAQ (reference sequence). After removal of 5 bases from V and 2 bases from J, the junction contained 9 bases not matched to a gene. The CDR3 has 15 amino acids. The CDR3 DNA reads as TGTGCCAGCAGCCTTAGCGGGCCGATTACCTACGAGCAGTACTTC. Its protein is CASSLSGPITYEQYF.